The clone carrying this T cell receptor (beta chain) occurred once. The antigen is undetermined. The record originates from a study of cytomegalovirus exposure and HLA in healthy donors. It was with 60 Vbeta and 13 Jbeta primers that the PCR ran. Clones were sequenced by immunoSEQ multiplex PCR, and TCRdb holds only the in-frame ones, with some missing. This repertoire shows under 130,000 clones, around two thirds found once; its top ten account for roughly 2.7%. V lost 6 bases to trimming and J lost 9 bases; unmatched junction nucleotides: 5. Per the germline V gene, CDR1 is SNHLY and CDR2 is FYNNEI. The CDR3 loop spans 13 amino acids. Study findings and constraints: In a later analysis, TCR association rates varied by HLA locus: DRB1 most, HLA-C fewest. A previous analysis found most TCR beta V segments productive roughly 90% or roughly 30% of the time. Sequencing artifact likely explains a cluster of highly shared sequence variants.

The clonotype comes from a man aged 50 to 59 in good health and CMV-seropositive. The sequenced material came from PBMCs. The chain links TRBV2 to TRBJ2-1, with TRBD1 matching 10 bases. CDR3 nucleotide sequence: TGTGCCAGCAGCCCGGGACAGGGGACTGAGCAGTTCTTC. Protein: CASSPGQGTEQFF.